Given below is one T cell receptor (beta chain) in context. CDR1 is SGHAT, CDR2 FQNNGV, per germline. The CDR3 extends over 14 amino acids. Trimming shortened V by 1 base and J by 1 base, and 5 bases separated the two germline ends. The sample is drawn from a study of T cell responses to AZD1222 COVID-19 vaccine. Clones were sequenced by immunoSEQ multiplex PCR, and TCRdb holds only the in-frame ones, with some missing. The sample carries about 180,000 clones, 90% to 95% recorded once. V is TRBV11-2 and J is TRBJ1-5; D is undetermined. The source material was peripheral blood, sampled 28 days after the second AZD1222 dose. This clonotype was obtained from an adult who received the AZD1222 COVID-19 vaccine. The CDR3 loop is CASSLGHSNQPQHF. As DNA, the CDR3 is TGTGCCAGCAGCTTAGGCCACAGCAATCAGCCCCAGCATTTT.